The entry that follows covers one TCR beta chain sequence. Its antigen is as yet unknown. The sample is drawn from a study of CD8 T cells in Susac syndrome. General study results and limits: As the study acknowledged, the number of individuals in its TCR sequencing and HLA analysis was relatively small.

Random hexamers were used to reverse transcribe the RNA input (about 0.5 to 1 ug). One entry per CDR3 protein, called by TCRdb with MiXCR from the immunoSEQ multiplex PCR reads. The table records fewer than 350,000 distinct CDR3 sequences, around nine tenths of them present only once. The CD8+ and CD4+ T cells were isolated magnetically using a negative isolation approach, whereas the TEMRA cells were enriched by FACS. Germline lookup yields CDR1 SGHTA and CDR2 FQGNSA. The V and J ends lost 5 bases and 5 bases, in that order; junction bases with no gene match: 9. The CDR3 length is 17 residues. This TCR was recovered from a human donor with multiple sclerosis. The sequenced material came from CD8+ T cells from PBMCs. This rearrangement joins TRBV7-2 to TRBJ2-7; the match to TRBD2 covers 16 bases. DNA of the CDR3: TGTGCCAGCAGCCCCGCGGGACTAGCGGGGGGGCCCCACGAGCAGTACTTC. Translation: CASSPAGLAGGPHEQYF.